Following are 14 T cell receptor beta chains from one sample sequenced in a study of CXCR3-negative and CXCR3-positive naive CD8 T cells. Study conclusions and caveats: Greater hydrophobicity was found in TRB CDR3s of CXCR3-positive naive cells than of CXCR3-negative naive cells.

Their antigen targets remain unknown. It was by 5' RACE with UMI labels that the TRB cDNA libraries were prepared. After re-calling the 5' RACE reads, TCRdb lists one entry per CDR3 protein, DNA absent. Its listing shows about 150,000 distinct CDR3 sequences. The sequencing input was naive CXCR3+ CD8+ T cells from blood. The subset is: CD45RO-CCR7+CD27+CD95- naive CD8+ T cells expressing CXCR3 (TNR3+). The receptor set was obtained from a human donor in good health. Some clones in this sample may be carry-over from other donors' samples.

The genes are TRBV27 and TRBJ2-2; absent DNA, TCRdb's TRBD2 call cannot be checked. Germline CDR1 and CDR2: MNHEY and SMNVEV (reference sequence). This CDR3 spans 15 amino acids. The chain's CDR3 is CASSSLQVGTGELFF.

The chain employs TRBV28 and TRBJ1-5; TCRdb calls TRBD1, which cannot be checked without DNA. Germline-derived CDR1 and CDR2 are MDHEN and SYDVKM. This CDR3 contains 13 residues. The CDR3 spells CASSRVVSQPQHF. The entire variable domain, with the rest obtained from reference TRBV28 and TRBJ1-5, is as follows: DVKVTQSSRYLVKRTGEKVFLECVQDMDHENMFWYRQDPGLGLRLIYFSYDVKMKEKGDIPEGYSVSREKKERFSLILESASTNQTSMYLCASSRVVSQPQHFGDGTRLSIL.

The chain has TRBV5-1 and TRBJ2-3; TCRdb names TRBD2, which stays unverified in the absence of DNA. The CDR3 is 16 amino acids. The germline V gene has CDR1 SGHRS and CDR2 YFSETQ. This CDR3 reads CASSLGLAGGLDTQYF.

The chain employs TRBV29-1 and TRBJ2-2; the TCRdb call, TRBD1, lacks DNA for checking. This CDR3 comprises 13 residues. Germline values: CDR1 SQVTM, CDR2 ANQGSEA. This CDR3 reads CSVRDMNTGELFF.

The V gene is TRBV10-3, the J gene TRBJ2-7; TCRdb's D gene call, TRBD1, goes unchecked for lack of DNA. This CDR3 comprises 12 residues. CDR1 ENHRY and CDR2 SYGVKD come from the germline V gene. CDR3 region: CAISESTGQGHF.

The chain has TRBV10-3 and TRBJ2-1. The CDR3 loop spans 15 amino acids. Per the germline V gene, CDR1 is ENHRY and CDR2 is SYGVKD. CDR3 in amino acids: CAISEEFRPYNEQFF.

This chain's CDR3 is CASSLNRRAEGISYEQYF. The chain couples TRBV6-5 to TRBJ2-7; TCRdb's D gene call, TRBD2, goes unchecked for lack of DNA. CDR3 length: 18 residues. The germline V gene encodes CDR1 MNHEY and CDR2 SVGAGI.

The rearrangement joins TRBV19 to TRBJ2-1; TCRdb lists TRBD2, though no DNA is available to test this call. Germline V gene data show CDR1 as LNHDA and CDR2 as SQIVND (reference sequence). The CDR3 consists of 15 residues. The CDR3 here is CASSPRTNSYNEQFF.

This chain connects TRBV7-9 to TRBJ1-1; there is no DNA to check the TCRdb D call of TRBD1. Germline lookup yields CDR1 SEHNR and CDR2 FQNEAQ (reference sequence). The CDR3 loop spans 14 amino acids. The CDR3 loop reads CASSSGQGVGEAFF.

The V and J genes are TRBV28 and TRBJ2-1; without DNA, the TCRdb call of TRBD2 cannot be checked. This CDR3 region has 14 residues. Germline V gene data show CDR1 as MDHEN and CDR2 as SYDVKM. The CDR3 here is CASSQRGTYNEQFF.

The gene calls are TRBV12-3 or TRBV12-4 and TRBJ1-5. CDR3 size: 14 residues. The CDR3 protein is CASSFRGTNQPQHF.

The chain carries TRBV29-1 and TRBJ2-1. This CDR3 is 16 amino acids long. The V gene's germline CDR1 is SQVTM and CDR2 ANQGSEA. The CDR3: CSVEGSESTPYNEQFF.

The chain employs TRBV12-5 and TRBJ2-2; without DNA, the TCRdb call of TRBD1 cannot be checked. The germline V gene encodes CDR1 LGHNT and CDR2 FRNRAP. This CDR3 comprises 15 residues. The CDR3 loop is CASGLMGELTGELFF.

The chain has TRBV13 and TRBJ2-7; TCRdb names TRBD1, which stays unverified in the absence of DNA. The CDR3 covers 14 residues. Per the germline V gene, CDR1 is PRHDT and CDR2 is FYEKMQ (reference sequence). CDR3 amino acids: CASSPNPPGSEQYF. Looking up the rest from reference TRBV13 and TRBJ2-7 gives the full variable domain: AAGVIQSPRHLIKEKRETATLKCYPIPRHDTVYWYQQGPGQDPQFLISFYEKMQSDKGSIPDRFSAQQFSDYHSELNMSSLELGDSALYFCASSPNPPGSEQYFGPGTRLTVT.